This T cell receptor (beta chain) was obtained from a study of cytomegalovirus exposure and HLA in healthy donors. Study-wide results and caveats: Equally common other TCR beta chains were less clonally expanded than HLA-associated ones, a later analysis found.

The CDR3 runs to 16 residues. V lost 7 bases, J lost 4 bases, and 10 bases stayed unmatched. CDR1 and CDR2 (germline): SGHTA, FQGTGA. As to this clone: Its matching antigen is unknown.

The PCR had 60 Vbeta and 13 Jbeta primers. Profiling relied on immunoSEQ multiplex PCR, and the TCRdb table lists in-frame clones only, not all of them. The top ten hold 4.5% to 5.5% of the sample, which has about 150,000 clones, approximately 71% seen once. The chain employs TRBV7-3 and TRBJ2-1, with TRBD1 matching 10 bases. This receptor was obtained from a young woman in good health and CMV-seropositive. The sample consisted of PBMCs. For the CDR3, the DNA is TGTGCCAGCACACCTTTCGCGGGACAGGGGTACAATGAGCAGTTCTTC. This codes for CASTPFAGQGYNEQFF.